This TCR beta chain was sequenced during a study of control samples from healthy donors and cancer patients. The germline gives CDR1 LGHDT, CDR2 YNNKEL (reference sequence). Trimming stripped 4 bases from V and 0 bases from J, with 10 bases between. This CDR3 spans 14 amino acids. The protocol was immunoSEQ multiplex PCR, while the TCRdb copy is restricted to in-frame clones and leaves out a portion. The sample includes over 100,000 clones, roughly 92% seen only once; the top ten take around 5.8%. The source material was blood. This chain links TRBV3-1 (or the pseudogene TRBV3-2) with TRBJ2-7, with TRBD2 as a possible D gene (6 bases). The TCR was taken from a man aged 18 to 29 in good health. The CDR3 is CASSLWDSSYEQYF. DNA of the CDR3: TGTGCCAGCAGCCTATGGGACTCCTCCTACGAGCAGTACTTC.